This T cell receptor (beta chain) appears in the sequencing data of a study of T-cell reconstitution after alpha-beta-depleted transplantation in children. CDR1 and CDR2 from the germline V gene are LNHNV and YYDKDF (reference sequence). The CDR3 covers 14 residues. Trimming at V came to 5 bases and at J to 5 bases, leaving 6 bases not matched to a gene. Study-level results: Several hundred rapidly expanded clones from non-depleted graft cells reportedly supplied alpha-beta T cells about two months post-transplant.

It was with unique molecular identifiers that the TCRbeta library was prepared. TCRdb reprocessed the PCR reads with MiXCR, giving one entry per CDR3 protein. The table has 450,000 to 600,000 distinct CDR3 sequences, over 9.5% seen once. This clonotype was seen at least ten times. What it binds is not known. This clonotype was obtained from a child aged 2 to 10 with inherited bone marrow failure, due to receive a stem cell transplant. The rearrangement links TRBV15 to TRBJ2-1, with TRBD2 matching 7 bases. The sequenced sample was PBMCs, obtained before TCRalphabeta/CD19-depleted stem cell transplant. The CDR3 protein is CATSARLADNEQFF. The CDR3 bases are TGTGCCACCAGCGCCCGACTAGCCGACAATGAGCAGTTCTTC.